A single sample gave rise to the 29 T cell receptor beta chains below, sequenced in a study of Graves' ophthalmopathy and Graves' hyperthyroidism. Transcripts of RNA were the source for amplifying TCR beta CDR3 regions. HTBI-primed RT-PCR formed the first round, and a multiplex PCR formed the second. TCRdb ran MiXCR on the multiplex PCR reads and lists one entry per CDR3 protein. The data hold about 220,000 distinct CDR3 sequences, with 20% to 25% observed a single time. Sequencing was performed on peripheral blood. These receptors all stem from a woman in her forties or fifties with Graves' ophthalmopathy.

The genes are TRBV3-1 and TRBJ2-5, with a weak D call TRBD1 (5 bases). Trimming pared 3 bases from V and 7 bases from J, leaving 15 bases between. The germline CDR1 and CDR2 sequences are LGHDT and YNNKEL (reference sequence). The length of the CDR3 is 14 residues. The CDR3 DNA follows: TGTGCCAGCAGCCAGGTGCCAGGGAAGGGGACCCAGTACTTC. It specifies CASSQVPGKGTQYF.

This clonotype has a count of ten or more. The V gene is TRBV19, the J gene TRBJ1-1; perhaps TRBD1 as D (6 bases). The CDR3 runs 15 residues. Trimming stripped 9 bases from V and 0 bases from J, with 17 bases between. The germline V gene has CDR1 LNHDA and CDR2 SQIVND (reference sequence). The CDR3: CASSRGANMNTEAFF. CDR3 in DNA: TGTGCCAGCTCCCGGGGGGCCAACATGAACACTGAAGCTTTCTTT.

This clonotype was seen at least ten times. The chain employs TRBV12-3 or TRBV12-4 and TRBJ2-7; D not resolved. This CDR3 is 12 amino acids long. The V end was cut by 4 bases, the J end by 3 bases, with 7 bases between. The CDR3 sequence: CASSYVIYEQYF. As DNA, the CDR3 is TGTGCCAGCAGTTACGTTATCTACGAGCAGTACTTC.

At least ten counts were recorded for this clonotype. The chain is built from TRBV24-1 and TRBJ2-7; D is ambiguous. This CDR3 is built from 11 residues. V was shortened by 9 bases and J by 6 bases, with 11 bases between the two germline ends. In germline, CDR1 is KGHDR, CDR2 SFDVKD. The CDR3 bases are TGTGCCACCGAGCAGACGGGCGAGCAGTACTTC. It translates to CATEQTGEQYF.

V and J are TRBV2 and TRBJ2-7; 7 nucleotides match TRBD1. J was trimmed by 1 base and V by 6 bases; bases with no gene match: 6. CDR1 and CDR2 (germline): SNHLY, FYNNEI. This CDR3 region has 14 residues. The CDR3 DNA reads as TGTGCCAGCAGACGGGACAGCCAATCCTACGAGCAGTACTTC. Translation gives CASRRDSQSYEQYF.

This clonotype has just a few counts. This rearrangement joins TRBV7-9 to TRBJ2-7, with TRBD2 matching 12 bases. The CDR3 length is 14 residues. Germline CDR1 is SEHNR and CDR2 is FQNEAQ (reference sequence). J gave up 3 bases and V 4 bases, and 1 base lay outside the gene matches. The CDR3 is CASSWTSGNYEQYF. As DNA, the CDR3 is TGTGCCAGCAGCTGGACTAGCGGGAACTACGAGCAGTACTTC.

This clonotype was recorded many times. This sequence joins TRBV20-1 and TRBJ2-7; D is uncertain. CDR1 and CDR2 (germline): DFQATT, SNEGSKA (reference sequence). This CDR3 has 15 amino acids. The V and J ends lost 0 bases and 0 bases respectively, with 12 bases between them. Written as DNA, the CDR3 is TGCAGTGCTAGAGATCCCGGAAGGAGCTCCTACGAGCAGTACTTC. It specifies CSARDPGRSSYEQYF.

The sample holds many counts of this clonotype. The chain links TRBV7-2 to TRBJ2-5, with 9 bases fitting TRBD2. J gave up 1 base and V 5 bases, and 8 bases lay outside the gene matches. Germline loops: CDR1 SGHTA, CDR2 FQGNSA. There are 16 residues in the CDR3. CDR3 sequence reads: CASSPIAGVAQETQYF. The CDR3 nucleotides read TGTGCCAGCAGCCCCATAGCGGGAGTGGCCCAAGAGACCCAGTACTTC.

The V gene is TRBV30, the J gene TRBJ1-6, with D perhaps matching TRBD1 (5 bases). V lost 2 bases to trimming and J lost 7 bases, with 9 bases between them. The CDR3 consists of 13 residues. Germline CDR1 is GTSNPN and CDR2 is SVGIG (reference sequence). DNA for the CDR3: TGTGCCTGGAGTCCCAGGGAGAATTCACCCCTCCACTTT. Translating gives CAWSPRENSPLHF.

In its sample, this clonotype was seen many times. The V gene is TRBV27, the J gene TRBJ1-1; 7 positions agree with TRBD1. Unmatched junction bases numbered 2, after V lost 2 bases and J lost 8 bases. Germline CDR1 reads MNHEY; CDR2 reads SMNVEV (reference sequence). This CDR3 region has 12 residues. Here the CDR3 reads CASSLPTGEAFF. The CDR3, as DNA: TGTGCCAGCAGTTTACCGACAGGGGAAGCTTTCTTT.

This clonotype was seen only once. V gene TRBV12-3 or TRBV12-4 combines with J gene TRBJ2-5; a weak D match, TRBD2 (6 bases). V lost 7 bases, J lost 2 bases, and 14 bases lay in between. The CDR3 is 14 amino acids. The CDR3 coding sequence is TGTGCCAGCACCACGACTAGGGGACAAGAGACCCAGTACTTC. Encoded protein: CASTTTRGQETQYF.

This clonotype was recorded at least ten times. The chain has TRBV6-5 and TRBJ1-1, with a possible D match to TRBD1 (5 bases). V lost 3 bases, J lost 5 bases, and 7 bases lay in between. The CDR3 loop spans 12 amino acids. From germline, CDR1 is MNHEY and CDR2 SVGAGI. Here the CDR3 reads CASSYRQTEAFF. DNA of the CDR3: TGTGCCAGCAGTTATAGACAGACTGAAGCTTTCTTT.

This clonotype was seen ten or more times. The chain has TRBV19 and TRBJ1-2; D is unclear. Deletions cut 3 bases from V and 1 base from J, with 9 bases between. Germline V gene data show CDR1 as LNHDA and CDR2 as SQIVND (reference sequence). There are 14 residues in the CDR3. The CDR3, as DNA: TGTGCCAGTAGTATCGGGATTTTTAACTATGGCTACACCTTC. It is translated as CASSIGIFNYGYTF.

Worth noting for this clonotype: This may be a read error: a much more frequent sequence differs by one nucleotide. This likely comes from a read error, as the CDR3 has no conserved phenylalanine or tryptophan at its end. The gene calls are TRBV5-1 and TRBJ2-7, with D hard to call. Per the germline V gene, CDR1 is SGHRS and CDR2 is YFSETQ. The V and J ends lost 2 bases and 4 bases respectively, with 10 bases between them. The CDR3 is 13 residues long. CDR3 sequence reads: CASSFASDYEQYS. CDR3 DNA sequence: TGCGCCAGCAGCTTTGCGTCGGATTACGAGCAGTACTCC.

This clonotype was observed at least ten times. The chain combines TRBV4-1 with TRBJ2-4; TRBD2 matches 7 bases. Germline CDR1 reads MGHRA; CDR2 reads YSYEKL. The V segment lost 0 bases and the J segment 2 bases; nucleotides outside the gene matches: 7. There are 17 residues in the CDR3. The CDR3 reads CASSQDPAGVTKNIQYF. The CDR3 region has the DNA TGCGCCAGCAGCCAAGATCCTGCGGGAGTTACCAAAAACATTCAGTACTTC.

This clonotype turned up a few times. The DNA for the CDR3 is TGTGCCAGCAGCGTAACAGAAGGCAGCTATGGCTACACCTTC. Translated, it gives CASSVTEGSYGYTF. V gene TRBV9 combines with J gene TRBJ1-2; unclear D gene. The germline gives CDR1 SGDLS, CDR2 YYNGEE. This CDR3 spans 14 amino acids. The V and J ends lost 1 base and 4 bases respectively, with 11 bases between them. The full variable domain, with the rest looked up from reference TRBV9 and TRBJ1-2, is DSGVTQTPKHLITATGQRVTLRCSPRSGDLSVYWYQQSLDQGLQFLIQYYNGEERAKGNILERFSAQQFPDLHSELNLSSLELGDSALYFCASSVTEGSYGYTFGSGTRLTVV.

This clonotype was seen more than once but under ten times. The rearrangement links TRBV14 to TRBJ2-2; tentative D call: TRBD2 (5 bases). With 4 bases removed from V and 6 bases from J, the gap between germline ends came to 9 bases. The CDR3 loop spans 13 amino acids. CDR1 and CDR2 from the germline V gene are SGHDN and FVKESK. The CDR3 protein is CASSPLGAGELFF. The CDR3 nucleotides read TGTGCCAGCAGCCCCCTCGGGGCCGGGGAGCTGTTTTTT.

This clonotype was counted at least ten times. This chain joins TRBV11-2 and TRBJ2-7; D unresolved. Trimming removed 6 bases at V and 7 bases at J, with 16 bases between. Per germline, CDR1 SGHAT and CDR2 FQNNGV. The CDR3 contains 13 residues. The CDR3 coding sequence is TGTGCCAGCAGTCAGATGCGCACTGGTGAGCAGTACTTC. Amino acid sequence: CASSQMRTGEQYF.

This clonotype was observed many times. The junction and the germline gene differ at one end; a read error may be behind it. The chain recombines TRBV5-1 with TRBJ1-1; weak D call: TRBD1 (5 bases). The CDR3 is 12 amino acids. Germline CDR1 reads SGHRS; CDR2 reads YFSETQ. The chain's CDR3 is CASGLGHTEAFF. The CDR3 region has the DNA TGCGCCAGCGGCTTGGGACACACTGAAGCTTTCTTT.

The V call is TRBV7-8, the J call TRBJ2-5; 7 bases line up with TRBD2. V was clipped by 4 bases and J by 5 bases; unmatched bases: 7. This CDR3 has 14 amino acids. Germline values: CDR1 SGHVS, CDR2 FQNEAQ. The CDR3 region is CASSSSSGAETQYF. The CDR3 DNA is TGTGCCAGCAGCTCGTCTAGCGGCGCGGAGACCCAGTACTTC. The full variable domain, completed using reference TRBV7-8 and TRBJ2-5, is GAGVSQSPRYKVAKRGQDVALRCDPISGHVSLFWYQQALGQGPEFLTYFQNEAQLDKSGLPSDRFFAERPEGSVSTLKIQRTQQEDSAVYLCASSSSSGAETQYFGPGTRLLVL.

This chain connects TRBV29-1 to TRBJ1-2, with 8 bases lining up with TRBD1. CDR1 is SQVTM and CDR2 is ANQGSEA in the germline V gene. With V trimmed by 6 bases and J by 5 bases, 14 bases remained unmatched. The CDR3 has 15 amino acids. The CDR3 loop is CSVALGTGARYGYTF. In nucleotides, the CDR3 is TGCAGCGTCGCCCTGGGGACAGGAGCCCGGTATGGCTACACCTTC.

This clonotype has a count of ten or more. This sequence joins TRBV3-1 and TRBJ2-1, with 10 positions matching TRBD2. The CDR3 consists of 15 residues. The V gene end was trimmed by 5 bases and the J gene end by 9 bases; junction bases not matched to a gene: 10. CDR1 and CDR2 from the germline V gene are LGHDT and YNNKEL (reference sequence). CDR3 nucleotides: TGTGCCAGCAGCTCGGGACTAGCGCTGAGGGGTGAGCAGTTCTTC. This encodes CASSSGLALRGEQFF.

In nucleotides, the CDR3 is TGTGCCAGCAGTTTTACAGGGGGCGGAGGTGAAGCTTTCTTT. It translates to CASSFTGGGGEAFF. The chain has TRBV28 and TRBJ1-1, with 9 bases fitting TRBD1. J lost 7 bases, V lost 3 bases, and 6 bases had no gene match. CDR3 size: 14 residues. CDR1 is MDHEN and CDR2 is SYDVKM in the germline V gene.

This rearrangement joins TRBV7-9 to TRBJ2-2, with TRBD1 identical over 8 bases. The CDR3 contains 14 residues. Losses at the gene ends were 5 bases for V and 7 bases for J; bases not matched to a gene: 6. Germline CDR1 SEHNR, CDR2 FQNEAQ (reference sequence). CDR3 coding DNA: TGTGCCAGCAGCCCGACAGGGGTCGGCGGGGAGCTGTTTTTT. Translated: CASSPTGVGGELFF.

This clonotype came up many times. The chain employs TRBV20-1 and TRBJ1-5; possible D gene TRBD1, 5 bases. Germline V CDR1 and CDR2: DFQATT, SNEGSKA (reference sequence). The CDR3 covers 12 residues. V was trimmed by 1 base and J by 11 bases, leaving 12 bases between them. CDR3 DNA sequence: TGCAGTGCTAGAGTCGGGACTAGGTCCCAGCATTTT. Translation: CSARVGTRSQHF.

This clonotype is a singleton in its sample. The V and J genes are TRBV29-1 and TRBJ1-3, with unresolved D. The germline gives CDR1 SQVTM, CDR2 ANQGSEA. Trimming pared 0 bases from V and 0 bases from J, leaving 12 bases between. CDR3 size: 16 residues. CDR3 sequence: CSVEDPQAHSGNTIYF. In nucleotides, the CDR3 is TGCAGCGTTGAAGATCCCCAGGCACACTCTGGAAACACCATATATTTT.

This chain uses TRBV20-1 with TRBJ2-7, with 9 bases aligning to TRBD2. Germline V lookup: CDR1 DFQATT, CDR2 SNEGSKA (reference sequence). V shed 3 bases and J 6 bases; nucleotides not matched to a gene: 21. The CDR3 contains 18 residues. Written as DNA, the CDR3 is TGCAGTGCTAGTCCCCCCCGGGCTAGCGGGAACGCCTTATCCGAGCAGTACTTC. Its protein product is CSASPPRASGNALSEQYF.

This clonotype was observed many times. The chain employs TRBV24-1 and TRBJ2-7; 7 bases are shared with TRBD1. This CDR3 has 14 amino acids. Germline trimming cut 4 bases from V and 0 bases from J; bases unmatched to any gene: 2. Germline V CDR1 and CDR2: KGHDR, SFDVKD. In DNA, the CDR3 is TGTGCCACCAGTGAGACAGGGAGCTCCTACGAGCAGTACTTC. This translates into CATSETGSSYEQYF.

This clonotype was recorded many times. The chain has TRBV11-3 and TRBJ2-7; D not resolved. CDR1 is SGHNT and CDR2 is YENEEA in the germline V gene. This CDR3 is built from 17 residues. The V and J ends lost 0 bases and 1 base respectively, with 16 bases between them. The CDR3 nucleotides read TGTGCCAGCAGCTTAGATTATATCGGGCAGATATCCTACGAGCAGTACTTC. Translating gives CASSLDYIGQISYEQYF.